This passage covers 22 T cell receptor beta chains from one sample sequenced in a study of beta chain features in type 1 diabetes. General study points: Among all four CD4+ subsets, Type 1 diabetes patients had TCRB CDR3s that were moderately but significantly shorter.

No antigen is known for these receptors. All of the isolated RNA was reverse transcribed, so expressed TCRB transcripts were sequenced. Libraries were prepared by immunoSEQ multiplex PCR; TCRdb keeps only in-frame clonotypes and omits some of them. The repertoire holds 600,000 or so clones, roughly 12% seen once, with roughly 0.12% in the top ten. The sample taken for sequencing was naive CD4+ T cells from blood. The receptors stem from a man aged 25 to 40 with type 1 diabetes.

The chain recombines TRBV25-1 with TRBJ1-2; 8 bases line up with TRBD1. The ends lost 1 base at V and 3 bases at J; junction bases unmatched: 4. CDR1 is MGHDK, CDR2 SYGVNS, per germline. CDR3 length: 15 amino acids. The DNA of the CDR3 is TGTGCCAGCAGTGAATCAGGGGGCCCTGACTATGGCTACACCTTC. This codes for CASSESGGPDYGYTF.

V gene TRBV30 combines with J gene TRBJ2-3; D remains unclear. The V gene's germline CDR1 is GTSNPN and CDR2 SVGIG (reference sequence). The CDR3 sequence is 15 residues long. The ends were cut back, 3 bases at V and 2 bases at J, with 15 bases in the middle. CDR3 sequence reads: CAWRPRGAHTDTQYF. DNA of the CDR3: TGTGCCTGGAGGCCCCGAGGAGCTCACACAGATACGCAGTATTTT.

This clone appeared a few times. This chain uses TRBV2 with TRBJ2-7; 8 nucleotides match TRBD1. V was pared by 7 bases and J by 3 bases, with 5 bases of the junction left unmatched. Germline V lookup: CDR1 SNHLY, CDR2 FYNNEI. The CDR3 contains 13 residues. The CDR3 here is CASTMDRDYEQYF. The CDR3 DNA reads as TGTGCCAGCACCATGGACAGGGACTACGAGCAGTACTTC.

The rearrangement joins TRBV29-1 to TRBJ1-6; 10 bases agree with TRBD1. The CDR3 sequence is 13 residues long. In germline, CDR1 is SQVTM, CDR2 ANQGSEA. V lost 4 bases, J lost 10 bases, and 4 bases stayed unmatched. The CDR3 DNA is TGCAGCGTTGGGGACAGGGGAGGCTCACCCCTCCACTTT. This gives the protein CSVGDRGGSPLHF.

This chain uses TRBV7-2 with TRBJ2-5; 8 bases agree with TRBD1. The germline CDR1 and CDR2 sequences are SGHTA and FQGNSA. The CDR3 runs to 15 residues. J was trimmed by 5 bases and V by 5 bases; bases with no gene match: 10. The CDR3 nucleotides read TGTGCCAGCAGCCCAGGGGGCCCGTGGGGGGAGACCCAGTACTTC. Residues: CASSPGGPWGETQYF.

This clone was recorded a few times. The chain employs TRBV4-2 and TRBJ2-3; TRBD1 or TRBD2 may be the D gene (5 bases each). The CDR3 has 17 amino acids. CDR1 and CDR2 from the germline V gene are LGHNA and YNFKEQ. V lost 6 bases and J lost 6, with 25 bases in between. CDR3 nucleotide sequence: TGTGCCAGCAGTCTCCGGGGCCGGACTGTTGGCGCGGATACGCAGTATTTT. Its protein product is CASSLRGRTVGADTQYF.

V is TRBV7-8 and J is TRBJ2-7; D possibly corresponds to TRBD1 (5 bases). Per the germline V gene, CDR1 is SGHVS and CDR2 is FQNEAQ. The V end lost 5 bases, the J end lost 5 bases, and 22 bases lay between the germline ends. The CDR3 runs 16 residues. CDR3 protein: CASSTQGIGNFHEQYF. DNA of the CDR3: TGTGCCAGCAGCACCCAGGGTATCGGAAATTTCCACGAGCAGTACTTC.

A few counts support this clone. This chain uses TRBV7-2 with TRBJ2-3, with D possibly being TRBD1 (6 bases). The V gene lost 2 bases and the J gene lost 2 bases, with 11 bases spanning the gap. Germline CDR1 is SGHTA and CDR2 is FQGNSA. The CDR3 covers 15 residues. The CDR3 DNA follows: TGTGCCAGCAGCTTACTGGGGGCCCTCACAGATACGCAGTATTTT. Its translation is CASSLLGALTDTQYF.

This clone occurred a few times. The V and J genes are TRBV2 and TRBJ1-2, with D possibly matching TRBD1 (6 bases). CDR1 SNHLY and CDR2 FYNNEI come from the germline V gene. The length of the CDR3 is 16 residues. Deletions cut 2 bases from V and 2 bases from J, with 15 bases between. CDR3 in DNA: TGTGCCAGCAGTGAAATTCAGGGGAGGGGGAACTATGGCTACACCTTC. Residues: CASSEIQGRGNYGYTF. Full variable domain (missing parts from reference TRBV2 and TRBJ1-2): EPEVTQTPSHQVTQMGQEVILRCVPISNHLYFYWYRQILGQKVEFLVSFYNNEISEKSEIFDDQFSVERPDGSNFTLKIRSTKLEDSAMYFCASSEIQGRGNYGYTFGSGTRLTVV.

This clone was picked up a small number of times. The V and J genes are TRBV6-1 and TRBJ2-1, with D tentatively TRBD2 (6 bases). The CDR3 contains 13 residues. V was clipped by 6 bases and J by 8 bases, with 14 bases between them. Germline V gene data show CDR1 as MNHNS and CDR2 as SASEGT. The CDR3 spells CASRENSGYEQFF. The DNA of the CDR3 is TGTGCCAGCAGAGAGAATAGCGGTTATGAGCAGTTCTTC.

There are a few counts of this clone. V and J are TRBV12-5 and TRBJ2-5; weak D call: TRBD1 (7 bases). The CDR3 runs to 13 residues. Per the germline V gene, CDR1 is LGHNT and CDR2 is FRNRAP. V lost 3 bases, J lost 4 bases, and 9 bases lay in between. Here the CDR3 reads CASGFQGGETQYF. In DNA form, the CDR3 reads TGTGCTAGTGGTTTCCAGGGGGGAGAGACCCAGTACTTC.

The rearrangement links TRBV4-3 to TRBJ2-3; 7 nucleotides align to TRBD1. Trimming removed 4 bases from V and 2 bases from J; junction bases left unmatched: 3. The CDR3 has 14 amino acids. Germline CDR1 and CDR2: LGHNA and YSLEER. CDR3 sequence: CASSRGQLTDTQYF. The CDR3 nucleotides read TGCGCCAGCAGCCGGGGACAGCTCACAGATACGCAGTATTTT.

CDR3 amino acids: CASSLGSGSRDTGELFF. CDR3 in DNA: TGTGCCAGCAGCTTAGGCAGCGGGAGCCGGGACACCGGGGAGCTGTTTTTT. This chain links TRBV7-2 with TRBJ2-2; 8 nucleotides agree with TRBD2. Trimming took 1 base from V and 3 from J; bases not matched to a gene: 7. Germline-derived CDR1 and CDR2 are SGHTA and FQGNSA. This CDR3 contains 17 residues.

This clone was counted between two and nine times. The chain is built from TRBV9 and TRBJ1-1; D remains unclear. V dropped 0 bases and J dropped 3 bases, with 6 bases sitting between them. The CDR3 length is 13 residues. CDR1 is SGDLS and CDR2 is YYNGEE in the germline V gene. CDR3 sequence: CASSVGRYTEAFF. The CDR3 DNA sequence: TGTGCCAGCAGCGTAGGAAGGTACACTGAAGCTTTCTTT.

CDR3 nucleotide sequence: TGTGCCATCAGTGAGTCGAAGGGGGTCGCGCAAGAGACCCAGTACTTC. This translates into CAISESKGVAQETQYF. The rearrangement links TRBV10-3 to TRBJ2-5, with D perhaps TRBD1 (6 bases). This CDR3 has 16 amino acids. The ends were cut back, 0 bases at V and 2 bases at J, with 13 bases in the middle. Looked up from germline, CDR1 is ENHRY and CDR2 is SYGVKD.

This chain joins TRBV11-2 and TRBJ2-7, with 8 bases fitting TRBD1. The ends lost 3 bases at V and 7 bases at J; junction bases unmatched: 20. This CDR3 spans 18 amino acids. Per germline, CDR1 SGHAT and CDR2 FQNNGV. The CDR3 nucleotides are TGTGCCAGCAGCTTCCTACGTGCCGGGACAGGTTGGTCGGGAGAGCAGTACTTC. Its protein is CASSFLRAGTGWSGEQYF. The variable domain in full, with the rest retrieved from reference TRBV11-2 and TRBJ2-7, is EAGVAQSPRYKIIEKRQSVAFWCNPISGHATLYWYQQILGQGPKLLIQFQNNGVVDDSQLPKDRFSAERLKGVDSTLKIQPAKLEDSAVYLCASSFLRAGTGWSGEQYFGPGTRLTVT.

The rearrangement links TRBV9 to TRBJ1-5, with 7 bases matching TRBD1. The length of the CDR3 is 14 residues. Germline V gives CDR1 SGDLS, CDR2 YYNGEE. V lost 3 bases, J lost 5 bases, and 5 bases stayed unmatched. CDR3 residues: CASSGQGPDQPQHF. The CDR3, as DNA: TGTGCCAGCAGCGGACAGGGTCCTGATCAGCCCCAGCATTTT. The full variable domain, completed using reference TRBV9 and TRBJ1-5, is DSGVTQTPKHLITATGQRVTLRCSPRSGDLSVYWYQQSLDQGLQFLIQYYNGEERAKGNILERFSAQQFPDLHSELNLSSLELGDSALYFCASSGQGPDQPQHFGDGTRLSIL.

This clone showed up just a few times. The chain employs TRBV29-1 and TRBJ2-7, with 7 bases identical to TRBD1. The CDR3 contains 12 residues. The germline V gene encodes CDR1 SQVTM and CDR2 ANQGSEA. The junction had 4 bases not matched to a gene; V was cut back by 8 bases and J by 0 bases. The DNA for the CDR3 is TGCAGCTCAAGGGGGCCCTCCTACGAGCAGTACTTC. It codes for CSSRGPSYEQYF.

This chain uses TRBV7-9 with TRBJ1-6, with a possible D match to TRBD1 (5 bases). Germline V gene data show CDR1 as SEHNR and CDR2 as FQNEAQ (reference sequence). This CDR3 comprises 15 residues. The V gene lost 0 bases and the J gene lost 8 bases, with 11 bases spanning the gap. The CDR3 DNA reads as TGTGCCAGCAGCTTAGCGTCAGGGATCTATTCACCCCTCCACTTT. Amino acids: CASSLASGIYSPLHF.

Points on this clone: The junction shows a germline mismatch at one end, possibly a read error. This rearrangement joins TRBV20-1 to TRBJ2-3; D is uncertain. CDR1 is DFQATT, CDR2 SNEGSKA, per germline (reference sequence). The CDR3 runs to 10 residues. The CDR3 region is CSASKDTQYF. The CDR3 DNA sequence: TGCAGTGCTAGCAAAGATACGCAGTATTTT.

This clone was seen more than once but under ten times. V and J are TRBV20-1 and TRBJ1-3; D gene unclear. Germline-derived CDR1 and CDR2 are DFQATT and SNEGSKA (reference sequence). This CDR3 contains 11 residues. Trimming took 3 bases from V and 4 from J, leaving 4 bases between them. For the CDR3, the DNA is TGCAGTGCTAGCAAGGGAAACACCATATATTTT. It encodes CSASKGNTIYF.

The chain has TRBV4-3 and TRBJ1-3; D perhaps matches TRBD1 (6 bases). Trimming took off 0 bases at V and 1 base at J, with 13 bases between the two ends. The CDR3 extends over 17 amino acids. Germline values: CDR1 LGHNA, CDR2 YSLEER. For the CDR3, the DNA is TGCGCCAGCAGCCAAGATGCAGGGGTGGAATCTGGAAACACCATATATTTT. Its translation is CASSQDAGVESGNTIYF.